This TCR beta chain was sequenced during a study of blood T cell repertoires in COVID-19. Study context: Samples of COVID-19 (acute and convalescent) were obtained from the United States, Italy and Spain.

V gave up 11 bases and J gave up 7 bases, with 20 bases separating them. The CDR3 runs to 13 residues. Per germline, CDR1 SGHTA and CDR2 FQGTGA. Libraries were prepared by immunoSEQ multiplex PCR; TCRdb keeps only in-frame clonotypes and omits some of them. Of about 330,000 clones in the sample, 88% were seen once. This clone was recorded a few times. Which cohort a participant joined came from the clinical history participants gave. Donors in Cohort 3 counted as recovered after two negative PCRs, clearance, or symptom resolution. The sequenced material came from PBMCs or T cells enriched from blood (not recorded which). The sequence was collected from a man in his thirties or forties who had recovered from COVID-19. The chain has TRBV7-3 and TRBJ1-2; no reliable D call. In nucleotides, the CDR3 is TGTGCCTCCGGGGAGGGCTCCCTTGTTGGCTACACCTTC. Translating gives CASGEGSLVGYTF.